The source of this T cell receptor beta chain is a study of cytomegalovirus exposure and HLA in healthy donors. In the study overall: The 110 or so validation repertoires used the same platform as the 666 first-cohort repertoires, a later analysis reported. Study-wide findings and caveats: The investigators catalogued 164 TCR beta chains as cytomegalovirus-associated.

Some clones are missing from TCRdb's copy, which holds only in-frame ones; the method was immunoSEQ multiplex PCR. This sample has roughly 65,000 clones; over 80% occur once, and the top ten carry just over 3%. CDR3 length equals 15 residues. Between the trimmed V and J ends, which lost 6 bases and 0 bases, there was a span of 12 bases. In germline, CDR1 is MRHNA, CDR2 SNTAGT. Concerning this clone: Its matching antigen is unknown.

The chain uses TRBV6-4 and TRBJ1-5, with D perhaps matching TRBD1 (5 bases). The sequence came from a man between 18 and 29 years old in good health and CMV-seronegative. Sequencing was carried out using PBMCs. This chain's CDR3 is CASRLQEYSNQPQHF. The CDR3 nucleotides read TGTGCCAGCAGATTACAGGAATATAGCAATCAGCCCCAGCATTTT.